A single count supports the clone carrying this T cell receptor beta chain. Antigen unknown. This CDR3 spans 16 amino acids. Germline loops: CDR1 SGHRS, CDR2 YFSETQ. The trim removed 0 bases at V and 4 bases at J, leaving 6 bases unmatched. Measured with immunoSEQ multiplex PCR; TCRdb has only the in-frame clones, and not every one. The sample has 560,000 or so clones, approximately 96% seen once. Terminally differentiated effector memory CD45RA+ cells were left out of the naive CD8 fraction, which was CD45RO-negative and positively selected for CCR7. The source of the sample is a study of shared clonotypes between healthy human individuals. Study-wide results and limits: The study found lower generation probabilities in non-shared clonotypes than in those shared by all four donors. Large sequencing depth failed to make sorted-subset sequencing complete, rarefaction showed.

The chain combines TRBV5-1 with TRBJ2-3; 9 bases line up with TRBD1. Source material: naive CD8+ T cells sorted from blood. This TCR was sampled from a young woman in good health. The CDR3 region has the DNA TGCGCCAGCAGCTTGGCAGGGACAGGGCTAGCAGATACGCAGTATTTT. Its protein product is CASSLAGTGLADTQYF.